The 17 T cell receptor beta chains given below trace back to one sample, sequenced in a study of T cell changes during pregnancy in multiple sclerosis. This table comes from immunoSEQ multiplex PCR, and its TCRdb copy is limited to in-frame clones, with some not included. This sample carries approximately 41,000 clones, approximately 94% of them seen once, and the ten largest clones take approximately 8.7%. The sample in question was CD8+ T cells from peripheral blood mononuclear cells, obtained in the third trimester of pregnancy. Source of these receptors: a female donor with multiple sclerosis, enrolled in a pregnancy study.

This chain uses TRBV4-1 with TRBJ1-2; maybe TRBD1 (6 bases). This CDR3 has 14 amino acids. Germline CDR1 is MGHRA and CDR2 is YSYEKL. The V end lost 4 bases, the J end lost 0 bases, and 9 bases lay between the germline ends. The CDR3 DNA sequence: TGCGCCAGCAGCCTAGGACAGCCTAACTATGGCTACACCTTC. It specifies CASSLGQPNYGYTF.

The chain recombines TRBV6-5 with TRBJ2-7; no clear D. The length of the CDR3 is 15 residues. V was cut by 2 bases and J by 3 bases, with 14 bases left in between. From germline, CDR1 is MNHEY and CDR2 SVGAGI. The CDR3 region is CASSYGSPRVYEQYF. DNA for the CDR3: TGTGCCAGCAGTTACGGGTCTCCTCGGGTCTACGAGCAGTACTTC.

The V call is TRBV2, the J call TRBJ2-7, with 11 nucleotides matching TRBD2. Germline loops: CDR1 SNHLY, CDR2 FYNNEI. The length of the CDR3 is 15 residues. With V trimmed by 3 bases and J by 3 bases, 4 bases remained unmatched. CDR3 loop: CASSESSGGYYEQYF. As DNA, the CDR3 is TGTGCCAGCAGTGAGTCTAGCGGGGGGTACTACGAGCAGTACTTC. The full variable domain, its missing parts supplied by reference TRBV2 and TRBJ2-7, is EPEVTQTPSHQVTQMGQEVILRCVPISNHLYFYWYRQILGQKVEFLVSFYNNEISEKSEIFDDQFSVERPDGSNFTLKIRSTKLEDSAMYFCASSESSGGYYEQYFGPGTRLTVT.

The gene calls are TRBV30 and TRBJ2-5, with 9 bases identical to TRBD1. From germline, CDR1 is GTSNPN and CDR2 SVGIG (reference sequence). The V segment lost 0 bases and the J segment 2 bases; nucleotides outside the gene matches: 7. The CDR3 totals 16 residues. In nucleotides, the CDR3 is TGTGCCTGGAGTGTACCCACAGGGGGCCTACAAGAGACCCAGTACTTC. This translates into CAWSVPTGGLQETQYF.

This chain joins TRBV10-2 and TRBJ2-7, with no clear D. V was clipped by 4 bases and J by 7 bases, with 8 bases between them. The length of the CDR3 is 11 residues. In germline, CDR1 is WSHSY, CDR2 SAAADI. The CDR3 sequence: CASSVTREQYF. DNA for the CDR3: TGCGCCAGCAGTGTAACCCGGGAGCAGTACTTC.

The gene calls are TRBV7-9 and TRBJ2-1; tentative D call: TRBD1 (8 bases). The V and J ends lost 2 bases and 8 bases respectively, with 13 bases between them. This CDR3 comprises 14 residues. The V gene's germline CDR1 is SEHNR and CDR2 FQNEAQ (reference sequence). Here the CDR3 DNA reads TGTGCCAGCAGCTTAAACAGGGGGGGGGATGAGCAGTTCTTC. Amino acids: CASSLNRGGDEQFF.

The chain employs TRBV5-5 and TRBJ1-1; no clear D gene. The CDR3 loop spans 15 amino acids. V was clipped by 0 bases and J by 7 bases, with 16 bases between them. The germline V gene encodes CDR1 SGHKS and CDR2 YYEKEE (reference sequence). The CDR3 bases are TGTGCCAGCAGCTTGGATGGACTAACGGACGGTGAAGCTTTCTTT. As protein: CASSLDGLTDGEAFF.

This chain links TRBV6-1 with TRBJ2-1; 9 positions agree with TRBD2. V dropped 1 base and J dropped 4; count of bases not matched to a gene: 17. Germline CDR1 MNHNS, CDR2 SASEGT. The CDR3 has 20 residues. The CDR3 nucleotides read TGTGCCAGCAGTGAAGTTCTAGCGGGGCTCATCGGGGGCCAATACAATGAGCAGTTCTTC. Its translation: CASSEVLAGLIGGQYNEQFF.

This chain joins TRBV21-1 and TRBJ2-2; TRBD1 is the table's D call, not checked against the DNA. TRBV21-1 is designated a pseudogene. The CDR3 has 13 amino acids. The CDR3 nucleotides are TGTGCCAGTGGACAGGGGTCCACCGGGGAGCTGTTTTTT. This translates into CASGQGSTGELFF.

V usage is TRBV7-2 and J usage is TRBJ1-3; the D is unclear. Trimming cost V 1 base and J 0 bases, with 7 bases left between them. Germline CDR1 SGHTA, CDR2 FQGNSA. The CDR3 is 15 amino acids. CDR3 DNA: TGTGCCAGCAGCTTAGGTCAGTTCTCTGGAAACACCATATATTTT. This translates into CASSLGQFSGNTIYF.

This chain uses TRBV15 with TRBJ2-3; D is undetermined. Trimming left V 0 bases short and J 1 base short, with 8 bases between. Germline V gene sequence: CDR1 LNHNV, CDR2 YYDKDF (reference sequence). The CDR3 has 15 amino acids. In DNA form, the CDR3 reads TGTGCCACCAGCAGAGATTGGGCCGGCACAGATACGCAGTATTTT. Encoded protein: CATSRDWAGTDTQYF. Supplemented by reference TRBV15 and TRBJ2-3, the full variable domain reads DAMVIQNPRYQVTQFGKPVTLSCSQTLNHNVMYWYQQKSSQAPKLLFHYYDKDFNNEADTPDNFQSRRPNTSFCFLDIRSPGLGDTAMYLCATSRDWAGTDTQYFGPGTRLTVL.

The chain couples TRBV19 to TRBJ2-5, with D unresolved. V was cut by 6 bases and J by 0 bases, with 11 bases left in between. CDR1 and CDR2 (germline): LNHDA, SQIVND (reference sequence). The CDR3 is made up of 14 amino acids. The chain's CDR3 is CASREEPDQETQYF. CDR3 coding DNA: TGTGCCAGTAGAGAGGAGCCAGACCAAGAGACCCAGTACTTC.

This chain uses TRBV7-2 with TRBJ2-1; 8 bases are shared with TRBD2. V shed 5 bases and J 9 bases; nucleotides not matched to a gene: 15. The CDR3 loop spans 16 amino acids. Germline V CDR1 and CDR2: SGHTA, FQGNSA. The CDR3 loop reads CASSTLREGRRGEQFF. DNA for the CDR3: TGTGCCAGCAGCACACTCCGGGAGGGCCGTAGGGGTGAGCAGTTCTTC.

This chain connects TRBV7-9 to TRBJ2-5, with unresolved D. V lost 5 bases and J 1 base, leaving 8 bases between the germline ends. Germline CDR1 and CDR2: SEHNR and FQNEAQ (reference sequence). The length of the CDR3 is 13 residues. The CDR3 here is CASSPPRQETQYF. CDR3 bases: TGTGCCAGCAGCCCCCCCCGCCAAGAGACCCAGTACTTC.

The J gene is TRBJ2-1, the V gene TRBV7-9, with TRBD2 as a possible D gene (5 bases). The CDR3 runs to 15 residues. V was shortened by 5 bases and J by 7 bases, with 18 bases between the two germline ends. The germline gives CDR1 SEHNR, CDR2 FQNEAQ (reference sequence). CDR3 nucleotides: TGTGCCAGCAGCAACTCTGAATCTAGCATGAATGAGCAGTTCTTC. Residues: CASSNSESSMNEQFF.

J is TRBJ2-7 and V is TRBV5-4; TRBD1 aligns across 8 bases. The V gene's germline CDR1 is SGHNT and CDR2 YYREEE (reference sequence). Trimming took 4 bases from V and 1 from J; bases not matched to a gene: 4. This CDR3 has 14 residues. The CDR3 reads CASSRQGTSYEQYF. CDR3 sequence (DNA): TGTGCCAGCAGCCGACAGGGGACTTCCTACGAGCAGTACTTC. Looking up the rest from reference TRBV5-4 and TRBJ2-7 gives the full variable domain: ETGVTQSPTHLIKTRGQQVTLRCSSQSGHNTVSWYQQALGQGPQFIFQYYREEENGRGNFPPRFSGLQFPNYSSELNVNALELDDSALYLCASSRQGTSYEQYFGPGTRLTVT.

V and J are TRBV6-9 and TRBJ1-5; 7 bases agree with TRBD1. Germline-derived CDR1 and CDR2 are MNHGY and SVAAGI. Trimming took 7 bases from V and 3 from J; bases not matched to a gene: 15. This CDR3 is 17 amino acids long. As DNA, the CDR3 is TGTGCCAGCACTCCCCAGAGGGACAGCGAAGTCAATCAGCCCCAGCATTTT. Its protein product is CASTPQRDSEVNQPQHF.